A selection of T cell receptor beta chains follows, all from one sample in a study of cytomegalovirus exposure and HLA in healthy donors. Libraries were prepared by immunoSEQ multiplex PCR; TCRdb keeps only in-frame clonotypes and omits some of them. Among some 140,000 clones, 70% to 80% were seen once, and the ten largest hold 6% to 8.5%. Input material: PBMCs. These receptors originate from a man aged 25-45 years in good health and CMV-seropositive. The CDR3 runs from the conserved cysteine through the conserved F or W. A D gene is named only where the DNA matches it firmly. Expanded clones get a size class; other rows say once, few or many, or leave the size out.

>-|TRBV28|few|TRBJ2-7
CASSLPGLESSYEQYF
TGTGCCAGCAGTTTACCAGGACTGGAGAGCTCCTACGAGCAGTACTTC
>TRBD2|TRBV18|-|TRBJ2-1
CASSLPSGEIYNEQFF
TGTGCCAGCTCACTCCCTAGCGGGGAGATCTACAATGAGCAGTTCTTC
>-|TRBV7-3|-|TRBJ1-1
CASSSGVGRAAEAFF
TGTGCCAGCAGCTCCGGGGTGGGAAGAGCGGCTGAAGCTTTCTTT
>-|TRBV7-3|-|TRBJ1-1
CASSPRGGRNTEAFF
TGTGCCAGCAGCCCCCGCGGGGGGCGTAACACTGAAGCTTTCTTT
>-|TRBV2|few|TRBJ2-1
CASSLQGNEQFF
TGTGCCAGCAGTTTACAGGGAAATGAGCAGTTCTTC
>TRBD1|TRBV18|-|TRBJ1-1
CASSETGGLEAFF
TGTGCCAGCTCGGAAACAGGGGGGTTGGAAGCTTTCTTT
>TRBD2|TRBV11-2|-|TRBJ2-7
CASSLTGGTRRYEQYF
TGTGCCAGCAGCCTAACGGGAGGTACTAGAAGGTACGAGCAGTACTTC
>TRBD1|TRBV6-5|few|TRBJ1-1
CASSSHGTGGPEAFF
TGTGCCAGCAGTTCTCATGGGACAGGTGGTCCCGAAGCTTTCTTT
>-|TRBV7-6|few|TRBJ2-5
CASSPRVGETQYF
TGTGCCAGCAGCCCCAGGGTCGGGGAGACCCAGTACTTC
>TRBD1|TRBV28|-|TRBJ2-7
CASKGQGTYEQYF
TGTGCCAGCAAGGGACAGGGGACCTACGAGCAGTACTTC
>-|TRBV1|-|TRBJ2-5
CTSSQDRLAGGETQYF
TGCACCAGCAGCCAAGATCGCCTAGCGGGAGGAGAGACCCAGTACTTC
>TRBD1|TRBV30|-|TRBJ2-7
CAWTPDRGGVLEYF
TGTGCCTGGACCCCGGACAGGGGTGGGGTCCTCGAGTACTTC
>TRBD1|TRBV27|-|TRBJ1-5
CASSLWARGQGNQPQHF
TGTGCCAGCAGTTTATGGGCTAGGGGACAGGGCAATCAGCCCCAGCATTTT
>-|TRBV29-1|once|TRBJ1-1
CSVEEEFMNTEAFF
TGCAGCGTTGAAGAGGAGTTTATGAACACTGAAGCTTTCTTT
>-|TRBV27|-|TRBJ1-5
CASSAGGRPSNQPQHF
TGTGCCAGCAGTGCCGGCGGGAGACCTAGCAATCAGCCCCAGCATTTT
>-|TRBV18|-|TRBJ1-2
CASSKDWDDYGYTF
TGTGCCAGCTCAAAGGACTGGGATGACTATGGCTACACCTTC
>TRBD1|TRBV19|-|TRBJ2-2
CASRETGGTGELFF
TGTGCCAGTAGGGAGACAGGGGGCACCGGGGAGCTGTTTTTT